Shown below are 10 T cell receptor beta chains from a single sample sequenced in a study of cytomegalovirus exposure and HLA in healthy donors. PCR employed 60 Vbeta and 13 Jbeta primers. Profiled with immunoSEQ multiplex PCR; TCRdb holds only in-frame clones, not every one. The sample lists about 99,000 clones, over 75% seen once, with roughly 5% in the top ten. Sequencing used PBMCs. Receptor source: a man in his sixties in good health and CMV-seropositive.

This chain links TRBV11-3 with TRBJ2-7, with a tentative D call TRBD1 (5 bases). The V gene lost 6 bases and the J gene lost 2 bases, with 17 bases spanning the gap. Germline CDR1 SGHNT, CDR2 YENEEA. The CDR3 sequence is 15 residues long. The CDR3 spells CASRHDSRTPYEQYF. CDR3 DNA: TGTGCCAGCAGGCACGACAGTCGGACCCCCTACGAGCAGTACTTC.

On this clone: The sample holds other DNA sequences that translate to the same CDR3. The chain links TRBV5-1 to TRBJ2-1; D gene ambiguous. From germline, CDR1 is SGHRS and CDR2 YFSETQ. Trimming pared 2 bases from V and 0 bases from J, leaving 3 bases between. The CDR3 sequence is 13 residues long. The CDR3 nucleotides read TGCGCCAGCAGCTTCAACTCCTACAATGAGCAGTTCTTC. It is translated as CASSFNSYNEQFF.

The CDR3, as DNA: TGTGCCAGCAGCTTAACAGCGGCCGGGGTTGAGACCCAGTACTTC. Translated: CASSLTAAGVETQYF. V gene TRBV5-4 combines with J gene TRBJ2-5, with D possibly matching TRBD2 (5 bases). This CDR3 has 15 amino acids. Trimming cost V 2 bases and J 5 bases, with 16 bases left between them. Germline V gene lookup returns CDR1 SGHNT and CDR2 YYREEE (reference sequence).

J is TRBJ2-3 and V is TRBV5-4, with TRBD2 matching 9 bases. The CDR3 spans 14 residues. V trimming: 3 bases; J trimming: 4 bases; junction bases outside the gene matches: 3. CDR1 and CDR2 (germline): SGHNT, YYREEE (reference sequence). The CDR3, as DNA: TGTGCCAGCAGCTCGGGACTAGCCGCAGATACGCAGTATTTT. Translating gives CASSSGLAADTQYF. Filled out from reference TRBV5-4 and TRBJ2-3, the complete variable domain reads ETGVTQSPTHLIKTRGQQVTLRCSSQSGHNTVSWYQQALGQGPQFIFQYYREEENGRGNFPPRFSGLQFPNYSSELNVNALELDDSALYLCASSSGLAADTQYFGPGTRLTVL.

J is TRBJ2-7 and V is TRBV13, with D possibly being TRBD2 (7 bases). V lost 0 bases and J 7 bases, leaving 19 bases between the germline ends. The germline V gene encodes CDR1 PRHDT and CDR2 FYEKMQ (reference sequence). The CDR3 has 16 amino acids. This CDR3 is CASSLGLSGGLGEQYF. The CDR3 coding sequence is TGTGCCAGCAGCTTAGGATTGTCGGGGGGCCTTGGGGAGCAGTACTTC.

This sequence joins TRBV2 and TRBJ2-4; TRBD2 matches at 11 bases. V gave up 11 bases and J gave up 2 bases; unmatched junction bases: 14. CDR1 and CDR2 (germline): SNHLY, FYNNEI. The CDR3 is 17 residues long. CDR3 DNA: TGTGCCGGTTCTAGCGGGGGGATTGACTATACCAAAAACATTCAGTACTTC. Translating gives CAGSSGGIDYTKNIQYF.

As DNA, the CDR3 is TGCGCCAGCGCCGAAGGGGGCACTGAGGCTGGCTACACCTTC. Translated, it gives CASAEGGTEAGYTF. The V call is TRBV10-1, the J call TRBJ1-2; 7 nucleotides line up with TRBD1. Trimming cost V 8 bases and J 7 bases; bases outside gene matches: 13. This CDR3 contains 14 residues. Germline V gives CDR1 WNHNN, CDR2 SYGVQD (reference sequence).

In its sample, this clone was seen once. The DNA of the CDR3 is TGTGCCAGTAGTTGGCAGGCTAACACCGGGGAGCTGTTTTTT. Amino acid sequence: CASSWQANTGELFF. The V and J genes are TRBV19 and TRBJ2-2; D gene unclear. The CDR3 totals 14 residues. The V gene's germline CDR1 is LNHDA and CDR2 SQIVND (reference sequence). Trimming shortened V by 5 bases and J by 2 bases, and 9 bases separated the two germline ends.

The chain carries TRBV29-1 and TRBJ2-1, with 10 bases matching TRBD2. The CDR3 contains 17 residues. Germline V gene lookup returns CDR1 SQVTM and CDR2 ANQGSEA. J gave up 9 bases and V 1 base, and 15 bases lay outside the gene matches. CDR3 in amino acids: CSVEGWPSGGYDGEQFF. CDR3 coding DNA: TGCAGCGTTGAAGGCTGGCCTAGCGGGGGATACGATGGTGAGCAGTTCTTC.

The V and J genes are TRBV9 and TRBJ2-1; 8 nucleotides line up with TRBD1. The CDR3 is 13 amino acids. CDR1 SGDLS and CDR2 YYNGEE come from the germline V gene. V trimming: 4 bases; J trimming: 6 bases; junction bases outside the gene matches: 3. This CDR3 is CASSSTGGNEQFF. CDR3 coding DNA: TGTGCCAGCAGCTCCACAGGGGGCAATGAGCAGTTCTTC.